This T cell receptor (beta chain) was captured in a study of cytomegalovirus exposure and HLA in healthy donors. Study-wide background: The Caucasian-associated ancestry cluster contained approximately 81% of the roughly 390 genotyped donors. Findings of the study overall: The authors judged a highly shared variant cluster likely a sequencing artifact. Investigators reported 150 to 200 TCR beta chains as tied to cytomegalovirus. A later analysis linked a missense variant in DCLRE1C to the trimming of TCR beta V and J genes.

With respect to this clone: Its antigen is currently unknown.

PCR employed 60 Vbeta and 13 Jbeta primers. Clones were sequenced by immunoSEQ multiplex PCR, and TCRdb holds only the in-frame ones, with some missing. Of 110,000 to 150,000 clones detected, 75% to 90% appear once; the ten largest clones hold around 4.3%. The CDR3 is 15 amino acids. Trimming at V came to 4 bases and at J to 7 bases, leaving 9 bases not matched to a gene. Germline V gives CDR1 SGHRS, CDR2 YFSETQ. The rearrangement links TRBV5-1 to TRBJ1-4; TRBD1 matches at 8 bases. The sequenced sample was PBMCs. The sequence was obtained from a man between 35 and 55 years old in good health and CMV-seronegative. The CDR3 DNA reads TGCGCCAGCAGCGCACGACAGGGGCAGGGTGAAAAACTGTTTTTT. It yields the protein CASSARQGQGEKLFF.